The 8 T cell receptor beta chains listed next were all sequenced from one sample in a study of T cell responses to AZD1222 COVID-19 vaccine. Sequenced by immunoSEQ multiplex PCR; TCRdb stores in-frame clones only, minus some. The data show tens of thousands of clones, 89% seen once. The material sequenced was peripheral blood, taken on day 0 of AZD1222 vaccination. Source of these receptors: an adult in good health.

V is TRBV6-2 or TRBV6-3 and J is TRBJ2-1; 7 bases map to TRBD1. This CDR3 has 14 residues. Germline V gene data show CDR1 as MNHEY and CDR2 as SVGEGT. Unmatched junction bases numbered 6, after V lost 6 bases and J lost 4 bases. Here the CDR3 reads CASSNGTDYNEQFF. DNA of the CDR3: TGTGCCAGCAGCAACGGGACAGATTACAATGAGCAGTTCTTC.

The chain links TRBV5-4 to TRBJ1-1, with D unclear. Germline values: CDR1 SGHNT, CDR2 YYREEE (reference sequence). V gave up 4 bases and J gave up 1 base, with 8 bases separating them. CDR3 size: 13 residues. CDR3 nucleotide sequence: TGTGCCAGCAGCCCACAGACGAACACTGAAGCTTTCTTT. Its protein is CASSPQTNTEAFF.

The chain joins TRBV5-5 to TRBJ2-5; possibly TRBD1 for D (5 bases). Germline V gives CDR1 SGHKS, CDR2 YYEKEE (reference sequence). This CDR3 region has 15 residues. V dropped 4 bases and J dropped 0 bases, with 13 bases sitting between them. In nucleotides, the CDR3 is TGTGCCAGCAGCCCCGCAGGGAACTACCAAGAGACCCAGTACTTC. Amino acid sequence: CASSPAGNYQETQYF.

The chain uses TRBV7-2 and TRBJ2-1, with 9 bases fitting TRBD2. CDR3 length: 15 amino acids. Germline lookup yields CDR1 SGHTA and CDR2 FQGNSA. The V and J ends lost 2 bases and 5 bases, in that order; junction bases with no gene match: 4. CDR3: CASSLSSGAHNEQFF. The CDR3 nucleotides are TGTGCCAGCAGCTTATCTAGCGGGGCACACAATGAGCAGTTCTTC.

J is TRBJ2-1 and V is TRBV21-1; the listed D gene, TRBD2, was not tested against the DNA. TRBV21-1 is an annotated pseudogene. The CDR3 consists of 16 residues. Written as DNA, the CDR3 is TGTGCCAGCAGCTCCCCCGGGACTAGCGGGGCAAATGAGCAGTTCTTC. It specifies CASSSPGTSGANEQFF.

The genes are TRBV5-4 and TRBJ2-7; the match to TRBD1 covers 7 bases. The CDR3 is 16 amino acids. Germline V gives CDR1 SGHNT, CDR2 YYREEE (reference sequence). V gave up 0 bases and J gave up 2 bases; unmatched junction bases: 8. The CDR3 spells CASSLVILGGAYEQYF. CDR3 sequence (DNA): TGTGCCAGCAGCTTGGTCATCCTAGGGGGCGCCTACGAGCAGTACTTC.

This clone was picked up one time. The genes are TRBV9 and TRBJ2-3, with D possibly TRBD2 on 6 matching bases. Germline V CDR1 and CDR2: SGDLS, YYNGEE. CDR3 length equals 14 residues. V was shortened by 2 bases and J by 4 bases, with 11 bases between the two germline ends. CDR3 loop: CASSVDRESDTQYF. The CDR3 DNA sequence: TGTGCCAGCAGCGTTGATCGGGAGTCAGATACGCAGTATTTT.

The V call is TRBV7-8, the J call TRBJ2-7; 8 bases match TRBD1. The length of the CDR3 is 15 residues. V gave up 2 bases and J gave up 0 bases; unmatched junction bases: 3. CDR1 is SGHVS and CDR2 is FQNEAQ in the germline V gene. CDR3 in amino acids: CASSLRQGSSYEQYF. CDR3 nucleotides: TGTGCCAGCAGCTTAAGACAGGGGAGCTCCTACGAGCAGTACTTC.